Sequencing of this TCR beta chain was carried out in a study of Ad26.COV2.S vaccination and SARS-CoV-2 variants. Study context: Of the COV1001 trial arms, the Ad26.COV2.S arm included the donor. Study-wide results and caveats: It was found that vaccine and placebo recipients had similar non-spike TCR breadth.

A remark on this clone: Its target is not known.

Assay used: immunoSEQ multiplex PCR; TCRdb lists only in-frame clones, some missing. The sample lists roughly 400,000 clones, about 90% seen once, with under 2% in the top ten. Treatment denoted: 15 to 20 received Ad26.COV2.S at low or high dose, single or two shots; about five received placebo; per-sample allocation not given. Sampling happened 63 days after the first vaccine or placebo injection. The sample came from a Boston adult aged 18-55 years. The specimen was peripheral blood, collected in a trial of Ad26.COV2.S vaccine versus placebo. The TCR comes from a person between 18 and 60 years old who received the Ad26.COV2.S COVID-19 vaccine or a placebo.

This CDR3 is CASSDSGELFF. Written as DNA, the CDR3 is TGTGCCAGCAGCGACAGCGGGGAGCTGTTTTTT. The rearrangement links TRBV5-6 to TRBJ2-2; tentative D call: TRBD1 (5 bases). V dropped 4 bases and J dropped 7 bases, with 5 bases sitting between them. Looked up from germline, CDR1 is SGHDT and CDR2 is YYEEEE. The CDR3 contains 11 residues.